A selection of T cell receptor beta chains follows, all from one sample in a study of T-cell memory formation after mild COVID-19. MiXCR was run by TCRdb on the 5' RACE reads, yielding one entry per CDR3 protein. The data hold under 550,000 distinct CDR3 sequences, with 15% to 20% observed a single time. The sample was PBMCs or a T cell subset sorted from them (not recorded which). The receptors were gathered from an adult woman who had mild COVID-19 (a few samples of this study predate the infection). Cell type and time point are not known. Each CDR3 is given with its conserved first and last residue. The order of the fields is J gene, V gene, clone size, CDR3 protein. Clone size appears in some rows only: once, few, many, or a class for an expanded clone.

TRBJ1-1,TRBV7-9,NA,CASSGGERAFF
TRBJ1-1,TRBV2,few,CASRVEGAIATEAFF
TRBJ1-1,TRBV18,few,CASSPRHAGDTEAFF
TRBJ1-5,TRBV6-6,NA,CATGQPQHF
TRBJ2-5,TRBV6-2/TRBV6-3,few,CASSYSIAELSGETQYF
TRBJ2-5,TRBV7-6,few,CASSLGNRGPETQYF
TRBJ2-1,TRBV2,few,CASSESSAGRRNEQFF
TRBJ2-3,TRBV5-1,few,CASSLGSGTDTDTQYF
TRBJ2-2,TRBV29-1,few,CSVRRESRTGELFF
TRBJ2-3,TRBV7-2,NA,CASSLGGLAGGTSTDTQYF
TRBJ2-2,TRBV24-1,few,CATSDQGKIAGELFF
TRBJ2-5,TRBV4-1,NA,CASSRKERESPETQYF
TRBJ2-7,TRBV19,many,CASRTSGSYEQYF
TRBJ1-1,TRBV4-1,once,CASSQEPQGNTEAFF
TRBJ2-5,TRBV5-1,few,CASSLPSDKVGETQYF
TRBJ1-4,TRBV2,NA,CASSQDRGSEKLFF
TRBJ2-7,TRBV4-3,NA,CASSPGLSGPYEQYF
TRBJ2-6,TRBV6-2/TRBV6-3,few,CASRGTGAGANVLTF
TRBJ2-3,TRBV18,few,CASSPPGQGTDTQYF
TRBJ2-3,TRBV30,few,CAWTSGPASTDTQYF
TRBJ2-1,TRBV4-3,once,CASSQETDYNEQFF
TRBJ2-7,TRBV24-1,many,CATSDSTGPYEQYF
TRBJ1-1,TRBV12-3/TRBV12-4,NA,CASSLGGAVTEAFF
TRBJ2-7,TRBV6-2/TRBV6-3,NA,CASSYPTGLAGGEQYF
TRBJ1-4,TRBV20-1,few,CSAQGAGRETNEKLFF
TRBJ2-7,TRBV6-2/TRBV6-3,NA,CASSYGLVSYEQYF
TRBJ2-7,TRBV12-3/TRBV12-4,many,CASSFLKPEGEQYF
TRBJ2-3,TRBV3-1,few,CASSPTSGGSADTQYF
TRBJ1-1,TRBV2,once,CAGQGRLGEAFF